The 20 T cell receptor beta chains presented below share a single source sample, sequenced in a study of blood T cell repertoires in COVID-19. Libraries were prepared by immunoSEQ multiplex PCR; TCRdb keeps only in-frame clonotypes and omits some of them. Among roughly 140,000 clones listed, approximately 82% were seen once. Sample: peripheral blood. These receptors all stem from a woman between 45 and 60 years old with acute or convalescent COVID-19.

V and J are TRBV21-1 and TRBJ2-1; TRBD1 reflects the table's D call only, with no check against the DNA. TRBV21-1 has pseudogene status. The CDR3 runs to 16 residues. CDR3 nucleotides: TGTGCCAGCAGCAGCAGGGGCCCCCGGCTGGACAATGAGCAGTTCTTC. This encodes CASSSRGPRLDNEQFF.

This clone was observed a few times. The CDR3 DNA sequence: TGTGCCAGCAGCCAAGATGGCTTAAGGCCCCGAGGCTACTATGGCTACACCTTC. It specifies CASSQDGLRPRGYYGYTF. The rearrangement joins TRBV3-1 (or the pseudogene TRBV3-2) to TRBJ1-2; no definite D call. The V and J ends lost 0 bases and 3 bases respectively, with 20 bases between them. The CDR3 has 18 amino acids. Germline CDR1 reads LGHDT; CDR2 reads YNNKEL (reference sequence).

The sample holds many counts of this clone. This chain connects TRBV28 to TRBJ2-7, with 10 bases lining up with TRBD2. This CDR3 contains 17 residues. The germline V gene encodes CDR1 MDHEN and CDR2 SYDVKM. The V and J ends lost 4 bases and 3 bases, in that order; junction bases with no gene match: 12. This CDR3 is CASSSLGAGTSDYEQYF. CDR3 bases: TGTGCCAGCAGTTCCCTGGGAGCCGGGACTAGCGACTACGAGCAGTACTTC.

The chain couples TRBV19 to TRBJ2-5; D ambiguous. The V end was cut by 4 bases, the J end by 5 bases, with 8 bases between. Germline V gene sequence: CDR1 LNHDA, CDR2 SQIVND (reference sequence). CDR3 length: 12 amino acids. CDR3 loop: CASSNVRETQYF. CDR3 DNA sequence: TGTGCCAGTAGTAATGTGCGGGAGACCCAGTACTTC.

CDR3 residues: CASSGDWMNTGELFF. The DNA of the CDR3 is TGTGCCAGCAGTGGGGACTGGATGAACACCGGGGAGCTGTTTTTT. The chain links TRBV28 to TRBJ2-2, with D perhaps matching TRBD2 (6 bases). The CDR3 runs to 15 residues. The germline V gene encodes CDR1 MDHEN and CDR2 SYDVKM. The V and J ends lost 5 bases and 1 base respectively, with 11 bases between them. The variable domain in full, completed from reference TRBV28 and TRBJ2-2, reads DVKVTQSSRYLVKRTGEKVFLECVQDMDHENMFWYRQDPGLGLRLIYFSYDVKMKEKGDIPEGYSVSREKKERFSLILESASTNQTSMYLCASSGDWMNTGELFFGEGSRLTVL.

V gene TRBV30 combines with J gene TRBJ2-4; TRBD2 agrees at 12 bases. The CDR3 is made up of 13 amino acids. Looked up from germline, CDR1 is GTSNPN and CDR2 is SVGIG (reference sequence). J gave up 13 bases and V 3 bases, and 7 bases lay outside the gene matches. CDR3 loop: CAWSDGLAGLQYF. The CDR3 nucleotides read TGTGCCTGGAGCGACGGACTAGCGGGGCTACAGTACTTC. Variable domain in full (rest from reference TRBV30 and TRBJ2-4): SQTIHQWPATLVQPVGSPLSLECTVEGTSNPNLYWYRQAAGRGLQLLFYSVGIGQISSEVPQNLSASRPQDRQFILSSKKLLLSDSGFYLCAWSDGLAGLQYFGAGTRLSVL.

CDR3 coding DNA: TGTGCCAGCTCCACTACTAGCACAGATACGCAGTATTTT. This translates into CASSTTSTDTQYF. The chain employs TRBV18 and TRBJ2-3; no clear D. Trimming left V 6 bases short and J 0 bases short, with 7 bases between. The CDR3 runs 13 residues. Per germline, CDR1 KGHSH and CDR2 LQKENI.

The rearrangement links TRBV5-1 to TRBJ1-6; 7 nucleotides agree with TRBD1. The CDR3 runs 16 residues. Per germline, CDR1 SGHRS and CDR2 YFSETQ. V gave up 0 bases and J gave up 3 bases; unmatched junction bases: 3. CDR3 residues: CASSLGRGNYNSPLHF. In DNA form, the CDR3 reads TGCGCCAGCAGCTTGGGCAGGGGGAACTATAATTCACCCCTCCACTTT.

The chain is built from TRBV20-1 and TRBJ2-1; a possible D gene is TRBD1 (5 bases). Looked up from germline, CDR1 is DFQATT and CDR2 is SNEGSKA (reference sequence). V was cut by 3 bases and J by 9 bases, with 9 bases left in between. This CDR3 contains 11 residues. The CDR3 nucleotides are TGCAGTGCTAGCGGCCAGGGTGAGCAGTTCTTC. As protein: CSASGQGEQFF.

This CDR3 is CASSPPGSVSGYEQYF. CDR3 bases: TGTGCCAGCTCACCTCCGGGGTCGGTCTCGGGCTACGAGCAGTACTTC. This sequence joins TRBV18 and TRBJ2-7, with D possibly being TRBD2 (5 bases). V lost 3 bases to trimming and J lost 3 bases, with 18 bases between them. Germline-derived CDR1 and CDR2 are KGHSH and LQKENI. The CDR3 is made up of 16 amino acids. Supplemented by reference TRBV18 and TRBJ2-7, the full variable domain reads NAGVMQNPRHLVRRRGQEARLRCSPMKGHSHVYWYRQLPEEGLKFMVYLQKENIIDESGMPKERFSAEFPKEGPSILRIQQVVRGDSAAYFCASSPPGSVSGYEQYFGPGTRLTVT.

V usage is TRBV5-1 and J usage is TRBJ1-4; D perhaps matches TRBD1 (5 bases). The CDR3 runs 15 residues. Trimming shortened V by 4 bases and J by 7 bases, and 17 bases separated the two germline ends. Germline CDR1 reads SGHRS; CDR2 reads YFSETQ. The CDR3 DNA is TGCGCCAGCAGCCCGGCGGGGGAGTATAGTGAAAAACTGTTTTTT. Residues: CASSPAGEYSEKLFF. Using reference TRBV5-1 and TRBJ1-4 for the parts outside the CDR3, the full variable domain is KAGVTQTPRYLIKTRGQQVTLSCSPISGHRSVSWYQQTPGQGLQFLFEYFSETQRNKGNFPGRFSGRQFSNSRSEMNVSTLELGDSALYLCASSPAGEYSEKLFFGSGTQLSVL.

This chain links TRBV4-2 with TRBJ1-1; no firm D call. This CDR3 has 15 amino acids. V dropped 0 bases and J dropped 3 bases, with 11 bases sitting between them. Germline V gives CDR1 LGHNA, CDR2 YNFKEQ. The CDR3 bases are TGTGCCAGCAGCCAAGATCCCCAGGTTTACACTGAAGCTTTCTTT. Protein product: CASSQDPQVYTEAFF.

The table lists this clone with a count of one. The chain joins TRBV5-1 to TRBJ2-1, with 10 bases identical to TRBD1. Germline CDR1 SGHRS, CDR2 YFSETQ. Trimming took 0 bases from V and 9 from J; bases not matched to a gene: 6. The CDR3 length is 15 residues. Written as DNA, the CDR3 is TGCGCCAGCAGCTTGGGGGGACAGGGGTTTCGTGAGCAGTTCTTC. Its translation: CASSLGGQGFREQFF.

The V call is TRBV2, the J call TRBJ1-3; D is unclear. Germline CDR1 is SNHLY and CDR2 is FYNNEI. The CDR3 spans 15 residues. V was clipped by 4 bases and J by 0 bases, with 10 bases between them. In DNA, the CDR3 is TGTGCCAGCAGTGTAGCCCTGTTCTCTGGAAACACCATATATTTT. Residues: CASSVALFSGNTIYF.

This clone was picked up many times. The junction differs from germline at one of its ends, possibly a read error. V is TRBV5-1 and J is TRBJ1-1, with TRBD1 as a possible D gene (6 bases). The germline V gene encodes CDR1 SGHRS and CDR2 YFSETQ. The CDR3 sequence is 11 residues long. This chain's CDR3 is CASRWDTEAFF. DNA for the CDR3: TGCGCCAGCAGGTGGGACACCGAAGCTTTCTTT.

Here the CDR3 DNA reads TGTGCCAGCAGTTCGAACAGGGGAAGGCGTGAAAAACTGTTTTTT. It translates to CASSSNRGRREKLFF. The chain is built from TRBV2 and TRBJ1-4; 7 bases agree with TRBD1. Trimming at V came to 5 bases and at J to 7 bases, leaving 10 bases not matched to a gene. Germline V gives CDR1 SNHLY, CDR2 FYNNEI. The CDR3 spans 15 residues.

CDR3 nucleotides: TGTGCCAGCAGTGACGGGAGAATCACAGATACGCAGTATTTT. Amino acids: CASSDGRITDTQYF. The J gene is TRBJ2-3, the V gene TRBV6-1; TRBD2 might be the D (6 bases). Germline CDR1 MNHNS, CDR2 SASEGT. The germline V and J ends were trimmed by 3 bases and 2 bases, with 9 bases remaining between them. The CDR3 is 14 residues long.

The J gene is TRBJ2-7, the V gene TRBV7-8; 11 bases match TRBD1. V shed 1 base and J 7 bases; nucleotides not matched to a gene: 9. CDR1 is SGHVS, CDR2 FQNEAQ, per germline. The CDR3 runs 16 residues. The CDR3 DNA is TGTGCCAGCAGCTTAGATAGGGACAGGGGGATTCGGGAGCAGTACTTC. Protein sequence: CASSLDRDRGIREQYF.

This rearrangement joins TRBV18 to TRBJ1-2; the match to TRBD1 covers 8 bases. Germline CDR1 is KGHSH and CDR2 is LQKENI. The CDR3 loop spans 13 amino acids. Unmatched junction bases numbered 6, after V lost 5 bases and J lost 7 bases. The CDR3 region is CASSTGQGGGYTF. CDR3 DNA: TGTGCCAGCTCAACTGGACAGGGCGGTGGCTACACCTTC.

This clone was recorded once. The chain employs TRBV3-1 (or the pseudogene TRBV3-2) and TRBJ1-2; TRBD1 might be the D (6 bases). Trimming took off 0 bases at V and 8 bases at J, with 16 bases between the two ends. In germline, CDR1 is LGHDT, CDR2 YNNKEL (reference sequence). CDR3 length: 15 residues. The CDR3 bases are TGTGCCAGCAGCCAAGAACGGGGAACAGGGCAAGGCTACACCTTC. Translating gives CASSQERGTGQGYTF.